The rows below give T cell receptor beta chains drawn from one sample of a study of CD8 T cells in ankylosing spondylitis. TCRdb reprocessed the 5' RACE reads with MiXCR, giving one entry per CDR3 protein. This sample yields about 390,000 distinct CDR3 sequences, of which more than 20% are seen a single time; 15% to 20% belongs to the top ten. Sequencing input: blood, either unsorted or a sorted T cell fraction (not recorded which). These receptors all stem from a male donor with ankylosing spondylitis. Both conserved end residues are part of each CDR3. D genes are given only for firm matches. Size values are once, few and many counts, or a class for expanded clones, and some rows have none.

.	TRBV7-9	few	TRBJ2-1	TGTGCCAGCAGCCCGCTGAGGGCCTACAATGAGCAGTTCTTC	CASSPLRAYNEQFF
.	TRBV9	.	TRBJ2-1	TGTGCCAGCAGCGTAGACCACTCGAGCTCCTACAATGAGCAGTTCTTC	CASSVDHSSSYNEQFF
.	TRBV24-1	few	TRBJ2-1	TGTGCCACCAGCCAGGGGGGGCCTGAGCAGTTCTTC	CATSQGGPEQFF
TRBD1	TRBV19	.	TRBJ2-7	TGTGCCAGTAGTACCGGGACAGGGCCTTTATACGAGCAGTACTTC	CASSTGTGPLYEQYF
.	TRBV7-9	.	TRBJ1-1	TGTGCCAGCAGCTTAATGGGAGAGAACACTGAAGCTTTCTTT	CASSLMGENTEAFF
.	TRBV29-1	many	TRBJ2-1	TGCAGCGGAAGACCGGGCCCTTACAATGAGCAGTTCTTC	CSGRPGPYNEQFF
.	TRBV5-1	few	TRBJ2-1	TGCGCCAGCAGCTCGTTGGGGTCTTACAATGAGCAGTTCTTC	CASSSLGSYNEQFF
TRBD2	TRBV7-3	.	TRBJ2-1	TGTGCCAGCAGCTTAACGGGGACTAGCGGGATCCTTGAGCAGTTCTTC	CASSLTGTSGILEQFF
TRBD2	TRBV20-1	few	TRBJ2-7	TGCAGTGCCCCCGGGTCTAGCGGGCCCGACTACGAGCAGTACTTC	CSAPGSSGPDYEQYF
.	TRBV12-3/TRBV12-4	.	TRBJ1-3	TGTGCCAGCAGTTTTCTACAACCTGGGGGAAACACCATATATTTT	CASSFLQPGGNTIYF
.	TRBV5-1	.	TRBJ2-7	TGCGCCAGCAGCCGGGACATCTCCTACGAGCAGTACTTC	CASSRDISYEQYF
.	TRBV5-1	.	TRBJ2-7	TGCGCCAGCAGCTTGGAAGGTGACGGGGTCGAGCAGTACTTC	CASSLEGDGVEQYF
.	TRBV4-3	.	TRBJ2-7	TGCGCCAGCAGCCAAGATCCCAGCTCCTACGAGCAGTACTTC	CASSQDPSSYEQYF
TRBD2	TRBV5-1	few	TRBJ2-3	TGCGCCAGCAGCTGGACTAGCGGGAGGGCCGCAAATACGCAGTATTTT	CASSWTSGRAANTQYF
.	TRBV20-1	few	TRBJ1-2	TGCAGTGCGCAACGCCGGGATAAGGGCTACACCTTC	CSAQRRDKGYTF
TRBD2	TRBV15	.	TRBJ2-5	TGTGCCACCAGCAGAGATTTGAGCGGGAGGGCCGGTGAGACCCAGTACTTC	CATSRDLSGRAGETQYF
TRBD2	TRBV20-1	.	TRBJ2-3	TGCAGTGCTCGACTAGCGGGAGTTACCGCAGATACGCAGTATTTT	CSARLAGVTADTQYF
TRBD1	TRBV28	few	TRBJ1-2	TGTGCCAGCAGTTTCTCCTTCGAGGGGGCAGGGGGCTACACCTTC	CASSFSFEGAGGYTF
TRBD1	TRBV4-3	.	TRBJ2-3	TGCGCCAGCAGCCAACAGACACAGGGGAGAGAGCAGTATTTT	CASSQQTQGREQYF
.	TRBV12-3/TRBV12-4	many	TRBJ2-1	TGTGCCAGCAGTTTATTAAATGAGCAGTTCTTC	CASSLLNEQFF
.	TRBV29-1	many	TRBJ1-1	TGCAGCGTTGAAGATAGGAGGGGAGGGGCTGAAGCTTTCTTT	CSVEDRRGGAEAFF
.	TRBV2	.	TRBJ2-1	TGTGCCAGCAGGGTGACCAGGGGGGGAGCTAGCGTCTGGTTCTTC	CASRVTRGGASVWFF
.	TRBV20-1	once	TRBJ2-3	TGCAGTGTTCCGAAAGAGGGGTCAGATACGCAGTATTTT	CSVPKEGSDTQYF
TRBD1	TRBV20-1	.	TRBJ1-4	TGCAGTGCTAGAGACCCAGGGACAGGGGAGGCTAATGAAAAACTGTTTTTT	CSARDPGTGEANEKLFF
.	TRBV29-1	few	TRBJ2-5	TGCAGCGTTGGGGGCCTTATAGAGACCCAGTACTTC	CSVGGLIETQYF
TRBD2	TRBV15	.	TRBJ2-1	TGTGCCACCAGCACTACTAGCGGGAGAGTTGAGCAGTTCTTC	CATSTTSGRVEQFF
TRBD1	TRBV3-1	.	TRBJ1-6	TGTGCCAGCAGCCAAGGTCCAGGGGGAAATTCACCCCTCCACTTT	CASSQGPGGNSPLHF
.	TRBV5-5	few	TRBJ2-5	TGTGCCAGCAGCTTACGGCTAGGGACCGGGGTCCTACAAGAGACCCAGTACTTC	CASSLRLGTGVLQETQYF
.	TRBV9	.	TRBJ2-3	TGTGCCAGCAGCGTAGCTGTGGGGACCCCCACAGATACGCAGTATTTT	CASSVAVGTPTDTQYF
.	TRBV15	few	TRBJ2-3	TGTGCCACCAGCAGAGTGAGGCAGCCTACAGATACGCAGTATTTT	CATSRVRQPTDTQYF
TRBD1	TRBV5-1	.	TRBJ2-2	TGCGCCAGCAGCCCAACTGGGACAGGGCAGGAGGACGGGGAGCTGTTTTTT	CASSPTGTGQEDGELFF
.	TRBV12-3/TRBV12-4	.	TRBJ1-2	TGTGCCAGCATGTTAACAGGGTCCTATGGCTACACCTTC	CASMLTGSYGYTF
.	TRBV25-1	many	TRBJ2-1	TGTGCCAGCAGTGGGCACACCTTCATTTGGAGCTCCTACAATGAGCAGTTCTTC	CASSGHTFIWSSYNEQFF
TRBD2	TRBV7-2	few	TRBJ2-7	TGTGCCAGCAGCTGGATGGAGCGGGGTTCCTACGAGCAGTACTTC	CASSWMERGSYEQYF
TRBD1	TRBV5-1	.	TRBJ2-7	TGCGCCAGCAGCGGACAGGGGTACGAGCAGTACTTC	CASSGQGYEQYF
TRBD1	TRBV29-1	many	TRBJ2-1	TGCAGCGTCGCCGGGACAGGGTACAATGAGCAGTTCTTC	CSVAGTGYNEQFF
.	TRBV10-2	.	TRBJ1-5	TGCGCCAGCAGTGAGGACCAAGTAGAACAGCCCCAGCATTTT	CASSEDQVEQPQHF
TRBD2	TRBV11-2	.	TRBJ2-7	TGTGCCAGCAGCGTCAGCGGGAGCAGCTCCTACGAGCAGTACTTC	CASSVSGSSSYEQYF
.	TRBV28	.	TRBJ1-4	TGTGCCAGCAGATCCCCGGGACGAAGGGAAAAACTGTTTTTT	CASRSPGRREKLFF
.	TRBV10-3	.	TRBJ2-5	TGTGCCATCAGCCTGGGACAAGAACAAGAGACCCAGTACTTC	CAISLGQEQETQYF
.	TRBV24-1	.	TRBJ1-5	TGTGCCACCAGTGACACAGGGTTTGGGCAGCCCCAGCATTTT	CATSDTGFGQPQHF
TRBD2	TRBV20-1	few	TRBJ2-2	TGCAGTGCTATGGGACTAGCGCTCACCGGGGAGCTGTTTTTT	CSAMGLALTGELFF
.	TRBV11-2	few	TRBJ1-4	TGTGCCAGCAGCCCGTCGGGGGTTGGTGAAAAACTGTTTTTT	CASSPSGVGEKLFF
.	TRBV28	.	TRBJ2-2	TGTGCCAGCAGTACCGGGACACGGAACACCGGGGAGCTGTTTTTT	CASSTGTRNTGELFF
.	TRBV3-1	once	TRBJ2-3	TGTGCCAGCAGCCAAGTGGCCGGCTATGGCACAGATACGCAGTATTTT	CASSQVAGYGTDTQYF
.	TRBV20-1	.	TRBJ2-1	TGCAGTGCTAGAAGGGCTAGCACGTACAATGAGCAGTTCTTC	CSARRASTYNEQFF
.	TRBV4-1	few	TRBJ1-2	TGCGCCAGCAGCGTCCGGGACCTCCAGAACTATGGCTACACCTTC	CASSVRDLQNYGYTF
TRBD1	TRBV5-6	few	TRBJ1-5	TGTGCCAGCAGCCTAACAGGGGCAGGCAATCAGCCCCAGCATTTT	CASSLTGAGNQPQHF
.	TRBV29-1	.	TRBJ1-1	TGCAGCGTTACCCGGGCGGAGAACACTGAAGCTTTCTTT	CSVTRAENTEAFF
.	TRBV18	.	TRBJ2-7	TGTGCCAGCGCGACCGATCCTACAGGGTCGGTCTACGAGCAGTACTTC	CASATDPTGSVYEQYF
TRBD1	TRBV28	.	TRBJ1-2	TGTGCCAGCAATCGACCCGGGGACAGGGGTCGGCAGGGCGGCTACACCTTC	CASNRPGDRGRQGGYTF
.	TRBV20-1	few	TRBJ2-1	TGCAGTGCTAGAGATGGCCGGGACCTACCCAATGAGCAGTTCTTC	CSARDGRDLPNEQFF
.	TRBV9	few	TRBJ1-3	TGTGCCAGCAGCGTAGCATCGGGGGTGAGTGGAAACACCATATATTTT	CASSVASGVSGNTIYF
.	TRBV5-1	many	TRBJ2-1	TGCGCCAGCAGCATGGACCTTGCGGGGTCGAGCTCCTACAATGAGCAGTTCTTC	CASSMDLAGSSSYNEQFF
TRBD1	TRBV3-1	few	TRBJ1-1	TGTGCCAGCAGCCACTGGGACAGGTTTGGGGCCCCACCAAACACTGAAGCTTTCTTT	CASSHWDRFGAPPNTEAFF
.	TRBV24-1	few	TRBJ2-3	TGTGCCACCAGTGATTTGCCGGACAGATCTCGCACAGATACGCAGTATTTT	CATSDLPDRSRTDTQYF
.	TRBV5-1	many	TRBJ2-7	TGCGCCAGCAGCTTGTCCGGCGGACTCTACGAGCAGTACTTC	CASSLSGGLYEQYF
TRBD2	TRBV5-1	.	TRBJ2-3	TGCGCCAGCAGCCCTAGGCTAGCGGGAGGGTCTGATACGCAGTATTTT	CASSPRLAGGSDTQYF